These 8 T cell receptor beta chains were sequenced from one sample in a study of CD8 T cells in ankylosing spondylitis. MiXCR, applied by TCRdb to the 5' RACE reads, yields one record per CDR3 protein. The sample carries 350,000 or so distinct CDR3 sequences, roughly 14% recorded once. Material for sequencing was blood, either unsorted or a sorted T cell fraction (not recorded which). All receptors derive from a male donor with ankylosing spondylitis or in good health (not recorded which).

This chain uses TRBV3-1 with TRBJ2-7; D gene uncertain. Germline loops: CDR1 LGHDT, CDR2 YNNKEL (reference sequence). The CDR3 is made up of 16 amino acids. V lost 4 bases and J 1 base, leaving 17 bases between the germline ends. In nucleotides, the CDR3 is TGTGCCAGCAGCCCAACTGGTTTAGAAAATTCCTACGAGCAGTACTTC. This translates into CASSPTGLENSYEQYF.

This clonotype was recorded a few times. V usage is TRBV10-3 and J usage is TRBJ2-5; D unclear. CDR3 length: 13 residues. The germline V gene encodes CDR1 ENHRY and CDR2 SYGVKD. V dropped 3 bases and J dropped 4 bases, with 9 bases sitting between them. The CDR3 here is CAISEGPRETQYF. The CDR3, as DNA: TGTGCCATCAGTGAAGGGCCGCGAGAGACCCAGTACTTC.

The V gene is TRBV7-9, the J gene TRBJ2-7; no definite D call. There are 12 residues in the CDR3. Germline CDR1 reads SEHNR; CDR2 reads FQNEAQ (reference sequence). Trimming stripped 8 bases from V and 1 base from J, with 9 bases between. The CDR3 sequence: CASGGRSYEQYF. The CDR3 nucleotides are TGTGCCAGCGGTGGACGATCCTACGAGCAGTACTTC.

This clonotype has more than one count but fewer than ten. V gene TRBV4-1 combines with J gene TRBJ2-1; TRBD2 aligns across 8 bases. V lost 0 bases, J lost 5 bases, and 12 bases stayed unmatched. The length of the CDR3 is 18 residues. Germline V gene lookup returns CDR1 MGHRA and CDR2 YSYEKL. The CDR3, as DNA: TGCGCCAGCAGCCAAGATAGGAGCGCGGGAGGCCCCCACAATGAGCAGTTCTTC. It codes for CASSQDRSAGGPHNEQFF.

The chain joins TRBV10-2 to TRBJ2-1, with TRBD2 as a possible D gene (6 bases). V shed 7 bases and J shed 2 bases, with 12 bases lying between them. Germline CDR1 reads WSHSY; CDR2 reads SAAADI. The CDR3 spans 14 residues. Here the CDR3 reads CASKEDYPYNEQFF. For the CDR3, the DNA is TGCGCCAGCAAGGAGGACTACCCCTACAATGAGCAGTTCTTC.

This chain uses TRBV5-1 with TRBJ2-3; 7 bases match TRBD1. The CDR3 spans 15 residues. Germline CDR1 and CDR2: SGHRS and YFSETQ. With 4 bases clipped from V and 4 bases from J, the junction kept 9 bases outside the gene matches. CDR3 sequence (DNA): TGCGCCAGCAGCAACCAGGGGGTCGGAGCAGATACGCAGTATTTT. It translates to CASSNQGVGADTQYF. The full variable domain, in which reference TRBV5-1 and TRBJ2-3 provide the parts outside the CDR3, is KAGVTQTPRYLIKTRGQQVTLSCSPISGHRSVSWYQQTPGQGLQFLFEYFSETQRNKGNFPGRFSGRQFSNSRSEMNVSTLELGDSALYLCASSNQGVGADTQYFGPGTRLTVL.

The V gene is TRBV5-1, the J gene TRBJ2-3; D might be TRBD2 (6 bases). Looked up from germline, CDR1 is SGHRS and CDR2 is YFSETQ. The V end was cut by 0 bases, the J end by 4 bases, with 12 bases between. The CDR3 runs 15 residues. CDR3 nucleotides: TGCGCCAGCAGCTTGGCCCTTGGGACTTCAGATACGCAGTATTTT. It encodes CASSLALGTSDTQYF.

This sequence joins TRBV6-1 and TRBJ1-4; D is undetermined. V gave up 4 bases and J gave up 0 bases, with 9 bases separating them. Germline V CDR1 and CDR2: MNHNS, SASEGT. The CDR3 extends over 15 amino acids. The CDR3 sequence: CASSGEFATNEKLFF. The CDR3 DNA reads as TGTGCCAGCAGTGGAGAGTTTGCAACTAATGAAAAACTGTTTTTT.